This T cell receptor beta chain is drawn from a study of metastatic and nonmetastatic thyroid tumors. TCRdb re-called the PCR reads with MiXCR. This table holds some 9,000 clones, under 40% found once. Germline CDR1 and CDR2: MNHNS and SASEGT. V was clipped by 6 bases and J by 10 bases; unmatched bases: 12. CDR3 length equals 15 residues. This clone was observed a few times. Each patient went into thyroid surgery without having received any treatment. This chain connects TRBV6-1 to TRBJ2-1; TRBD2 aligns across 10 bases. The sample consisted of tumor tissue. This TCR was sampled from a female donor with papillary thyroid cancer or a benign thyroid nodule (not recorded which). Some clones in this sample may be carry-over from other donors' samples. CDR3 sequence: CASRGLAESRGEQFF. In DNA, the CDR3 is TGTGCCAGCAGAGGACTAGCGGAGAGTCGGGGGGAGCAGTTCTTC.